One sample yielded the 29 T cell receptor beta chains listed below, sequenced in a study of T cell repertoires in cytomegalovirus infection. TCRdb called the reads again in MiXCR, with one record for every CDR3 protein. The sample records around 900,000 distinct CDR3 sequences, roughly 30% being singletons. Their antigens are not known. Sequenced material: cultured CD8+ T cells from PBMCs, taken from culture after CMV antigen stimulation. The receptor set was obtained from a human donor in good health (CMV status not recorded). Some clones in this sample may be carry-over from other donors' samples.

The V call is TRBV12-3 or TRBV12-4, the J call TRBJ2-5; 7 nucleotides line up with TRBD2. Unmatched junction bases numbered 6, after V lost 7 bases and J lost 1 base. The CDR3 is made up of 14 amino acids. This CDR3 is CASNSAGPQETQYF. The CDR3 nucleotides read TGTGCCAGCAATTCAGCGGGACCCCAAGAGACCCAGTACTTC.

This sequence joins TRBV6-5 and TRBJ2-1; D not resolved. The CDR3 spans 14 residues. V shed 6 bases and J shed 0 bases, with 9 bases lying between them. Germline V gives CDR1 MNHEY, CDR2 SVGAGI. CDR3 region: CASSQSLSYNEQFF. CDR3 coding DNA: TGTGCCAGCAGCCAGAGCCTCTCCTACAATGAGCAGTTCTTC.

The sample holds many counts of this clonotype. The chain employs TRBV4-2 and TRBJ2-1; D not resolved. CDR1 and CDR2 from the germline V gene are LGHNA and YNFKEQ. V shed 0 bases and J shed 7 bases, with 4 bases lying between them. The CDR3 runs 12 residues. The CDR3 DNA reads TGTGCCAGCAGCCAAGAACTAAATGAGCAGTTCTTC. It encodes CASSQELNEQFF.

The chain is built from TRBV20-1 and TRBJ2-1, with a weak D call TRBD2 (5 bases). Trimming cost V 5 bases and J 5 bases, with 13 bases left between them. Germline CDR1 reads DFQATT; CDR2 reads SNEGSKA (reference sequence). The CDR3 sequence is 13 residues long. CDR3 nucleotide sequence: TGCAGTGCTGACTCCTGGACTGACAATGAGCAGTTCTTC. Encoded protein: CSADSWTDNEQFF.

The J gene is TRBJ2-5, the V gene TRBV6-1, with D possibly being TRBD2 (6 bases). Deletions cut 1 base from V and 3 bases from J, with 12 bases between. CDR3 length: 15 residues. Per the germline V gene, CDR1 is MNHNS and CDR2 is SASEGT. CDR3 protein: CASSEVMGRKETQYF. In DNA, the CDR3 is TGTGCCAGCAGTGAAGTCATGGGGAGGAAAGAGACCCAGTACTTC.

The chain carries TRBV9 and TRBJ2-1; D tentatively reads TRBD1 or TRBD2 (5 bases each). This CDR3 spans 15 amino acids. CDR1 and CDR2 from the germline V gene are SGDLS and YYNGEE. The V gene lost 0 bases and the J gene lost 4 bases, with 11 bases spanning the gap. Here the CDR3 DNA reads TGTGCCAGCAGCGTAGCGGGGCTAGTATACAATGAGCAGTTCTTC. Residues: CASSVAGLVYNEQFF.

The chain couples TRBV25-1 to TRBJ1-2; D uncertain. The CDR3 runs to 14 residues. V was trimmed by 1 base and J by 7 bases, leaving 13 bases between them. Germline V CDR1 and CDR2: MGHDK, SYGVNS. CDR3 in DNA: TGTGCCAGCAGTGAATGGGAGGCCGGACGTGGCTACACCTTC. This sequence encodes CASSEWEAGRGYTF.

This clonotype was found a few times. This sequence joins TRBV5-6 and TRBJ2-2; no clear D gene. V was shortened by 4 bases and J by 2 bases, with 9 bases between the two germline ends. The CDR3 extends over 14 amino acids. CDR1 is SGHDT, CDR2 YYEEEE, per germline. Here the CDR3 reads CASSQRLNTGELFF. The CDR3 DNA reads TGTGCCAGCAGCCAACGACTTAACACCGGGGAGCTGTTTTTT.

This clonotype was recorded a few times. The chain is built from TRBV6-1 and TRBJ1-5; 9 positions agree with TRBD1. The J segment lost 7 bases and the V segment lost 5 bases, leaving 6 bases of the junction unmatched. The CDR3 length is 14 residues. Germline V lookup: CDR1 MNHNS, CDR2 SASEGT. CDR3 region: CASSNTGGGQPQHF. The CDR3 coding sequence is TGTGCCAGCAGTAATACAGGGGGCGGACAGCCCCAGCATTTT.

This clonotype was recorded only once. Here the CDR3 DNA reads TGTGCCAGCAGCTTGGGGGCAGCGGTTGGAAACACCATATATTTT. It translates to CASSLGAAVGNTIYF. This chain joins TRBV5-5 and TRBJ1-3; D ambiguous. This CDR3 region has 15 residues. V lost 0 bases and J 3 bases, leaving 10 bases between the germline ends. Germline V gene lookup returns CDR1 SGHKS and CDR2 YYEKEE (reference sequence). The variable domain in full, with the rest retrieved from reference TRBV5-5 and TRBJ1-3, is DAGVTQSPTHLIKTRGQQVTLRCSPISGHKSVSWYQQVLGQGPQFIFQYYEKEERGRGNFPDRFSARQFPNYSSELNVNALLLGDSALYLCASSLGAAVGNTIYFGEGSWLTVV.

The chain couples TRBV2 to TRBJ2-7; 7 bases align to TRBD1. Germline-derived CDR1 and CDR2 are SNHLY and FYNNEI. The CDR3 consists of 12 residues. V lost 7 bases and J lost 8; bases outside the gene matches: 8. The CDR3 DNA sequence: TGTGCCAGCACCGGCGACAGGGAGAAGCAGTACGTC. Translating it yields CASTGDREKQYV.

The genes are TRBV28 and TRBJ1-5; D remains ambiguous. The CDR3 has 15 residues. From germline, CDR1 is MDHEN and CDR2 SYDVKM. V dropped 3 bases and J dropped 1 base, with 10 bases sitting between them. The CDR3 loop reads CASSFMGTSNQPQHF. CDR3 in DNA: TGTGCCAGCAGTTTCATGGGTACGAGCAATCAGCCCCAGCATTTT.

This clonotype was seen only a few times. The CDR3 is CASSQARRGKDGYTF. The CDR3 DNA is TGTGCCAGCAGCCAAGCCAGACGGGGGAAGGATGGCTACACCTTC. The chain couples TRBV14 to TRBJ1-2; weak D call: TRBD1 (5 bases). Trimming took off 1 base at V and 6 bases at J, with 15 bases between the two ends. The CDR3 contains 15 residues. Per germline, CDR1 SGHDN and CDR2 FVKESK.

This clonotype was found many times. This chain connects TRBV7-2 to TRBJ1-2; possibly TRBD1 for D (6 bases). CDR3 length: 16 amino acids. Germline values: CDR1 SGHTA, CDR2 FQGNSA. Trimming removed 1 base at V and 8 bases at J, with 20 bases between. The CDR3 reads CASSLDAGDLTSGYTF. The CDR3 DNA is TGTGCCAGCAGCTTAGATGCAGGGGACCTAACTAGCGGCTACACCTTC. The full variable domain, in which reference TRBV7-2 and TRBJ1-2 provide the parts outside the CDR3, is GAGVSQSPSNKVTEKGKDVELRCDPISGHTALYWYRQSLGQGLEFLIYFQGNSAPDKSGLPSDRFSAERTGGSVSTLTIQRTQQEDSAVYLCASSLDAGDLTSGYTFGSGTRLTVV.

This clonotype was counted between two and nine times. The CDR3: CASRSGTGSKNIQYF. The CDR3 nucleotides read TGTGCCAGCAGAAGTGGGACAGGGAGCAAAAACATTCAGTACTTC. The V call is TRBV12-3 or TRBV12-4, the J call TRBJ2-4; 9 bases map to TRBD1. The CDR3 is 15 residues long. The J segment lost 3 bases and the V segment lost 6 bases, leaving 6 bases of the junction unmatched.

There are a few counts of this clonotype. DNA for the CDR3: TGTGCCAGCAGCTTAAGCCAGGGGTTCATCGGAAACTACGAGCAGTACTTC. Translating gives CASSLSQGFIGNYEQYF. The chain is built from TRBV7-9 and TRBJ2-7; maybe TRBD1 (6 bases). CDR1 SEHNR and CDR2 FQNEAQ come from the germline V gene (reference sequence). V was pared by 2 bases and J by 3 bases, with 20 bases between. The length of the CDR3 is 17 residues.

V and J are TRBV28 and TRBJ1-2; 8 bases agree with TRBD1. Losses at the gene ends were 7 bases for V and 5 bases for J; bases not matched to a gene: 9. CDR1 is MDHEN, CDR2 SYDVKM, per germline. This CDR3 region has 14 residues. The CDR3 DNA sequence: TGTGCCAGCATCGACCCAGGGGGCGGTTATGGCTACACCTTC. Protein: CASIDPGGGYGYTF.

About this clonotype: A much larger clone lies one base from this, so it may be a read error. This chain joins TRBV7-6 and TRBJ2-3; 9 bases are shared with TRBD1. The CDR3 is 19 amino acids. Germline V gives CDR1 SGHVS, CDR2 FNYEAQ. This CDR3 is CVSSLAPTGGMDSTDTQYF. CDR3 bases: TGTGTCAGCAGCTTAGCGCCGACAGGGGGTATGGATAGCACAGATACGCAGTATTTT.

J is TRBJ2-7 and V is TRBV5-1; maybe TRBD2 (6 bases). In germline, CDR1 is SGHRS, CDR2 YFSETQ. The CDR3 sequence is 15 residues long. Between the trimmed V and J ends, which lost 2 bases and 3 bases, there was a span of 15 bases. CDR3 nucleotides: TGCGCCAGCAGCTTTACCGGGACTCTAAGCTACGAGCAGTACTTC. Translated: CASSFTGTLSYEQYF.

The chain combines TRBV14 with TRBJ2-3, with TRBD2 as a possible D gene (5 bases). The CDR3 runs 15 residues. Trimming took off 3 bases at V and 4 bases at J, with 14 bases between the two ends. Germline V gene sequence: CDR1 SGHDN, CDR2 FVKESK. The CDR3 loop reads CASSQAEEVADTQYF. The DNA for the CDR3 is TGTGCCAGCAGCCAGGCGGAGGAAGTGGCAGATACGCAGTATTTT.

Details on this clonotype: An end of the junction does not agree with germline; a read error may underlie this. J is TRBJ1-2 and V is TRBV7-1, with D unresolved. TRBV7-1 is identified as an open reading frame with a role that is uncertain. This CDR3 region has 15 residues. CDR3 sequence: CASSPPTVGNYGYAF. CDR3 DNA: TGTGCCAGCAGCCCTCCGACGGTGGGGAACTATGGCTACGCCTTC.

V usage is TRBV14 and J usage is TRBJ1-4, with a tentative D call TRBD1 (5 bases). CDR3 size: 14 residues. V was clipped by 2 bases and J by 8 bases, with 12 bases between them. Germline-derived CDR1 and CDR2 are SGHDN and FVKESK. CDR3 loop: CASSQRGLREKLFF. DNA for the CDR3: TGTGCCAGCAGCCAACGGGGACTACGGGAAAAACTGTTTTTT.

The genes are TRBV10-3 and TRBJ2-1; D is unresolved. Trimming stripped 2 bases from V and 10 bases from J, with 6 bases between. Germline V gene data show CDR1 as ENHRY and CDR2 as SYGVKD. The length of the CDR3 is 11 residues. CDR3 loop: CAISEGQEQFF. The CDR3 DNA follows: TGTGCCATCAGTGAGGGTCAGGAGCAGTTCTTC.

This clonotype was recorded many times. The chain employs TRBV7-2 and TRBJ1-2; D is ambiguous. V gave up 1 base and J gave up 0 bases, with 9 bases separating them. The CDR3 spans 15 residues. Germline V gene data show CDR1 as SGHTA and CDR2 as FQGNSA. Here the CDR3 DNA reads TGTGCCAGCAGCTTAGTCGGCTCTCCTAACTATGGCTACACCTTC. Protein product: CASSLVGSPNYGYTF. Variable domain in full (rest from reference TRBV7-2 and TRBJ1-2): GAGVSQSPSNKVTEKGKDVELRCDPISGHTALYWYRQSLGQGLEFLIYFQGNSAPDKSGLPSDRFSAERTGGSVSTLTIQRTQQEDSAVYLCASSLVGSPNYGYTFGSGTRLTVV.

As regards this clonotype: Since a much larger clone is just one base distant, this may be a read error. V gene TRBV11-2 combines with J gene TRBJ1-1; a weak D match, TRBD1 (6 bases). The CDR3 extends over 16 amino acids. Germline CDR1 reads SGHAT; CDR2 reads FQNNGV. In DNA, the CDR3 is TGTGTCAGCAGCTTCACGGGGGGGGCGCGTGGCACTGAAGCTTTCTTT. It codes for CVSSFTGGARGTEAFF.

This clonotype occurred many times. CDR3 coding DNA: TGTGCCAGCAGCTCCCCGGGACAGGGTGCGAGCTATTCCTACAATGAGCAGTTCTTC. This encodes CASSSPGQGASYSYNEQFF. V is TRBV7-2 and J is TRBJ2-1, with 9 bases that match TRBD1. V lost 4 bases to trimming and J lost 1 base; unmatched junction nucleotides: 14. CDR1 and CDR2 (germline): SGHTA, FQGNSA. The CDR3 length is 19 residues.

The rearrangement uses TRBV6-2 or TRBV6-3 and TRBJ2-5; weak D call: TRBD2 (6 bases). Germline V CDR1 and CDR2: MNHEY, SVGEGT. The CDR3 covers 15 residues. The germline V and J ends were trimmed by 2 bases and 3 bases, with 13 bases remaining between them. CDR3 nucleotides: TGTGCCAGCAGTTACCGCAGGTCGGGGGAAGAGACCCAGTACTTC. Translating gives CASSYRRSGEETQYF.

This clonotype has only a few counts. V is TRBV28 and J is TRBJ1-1, with D possibly being TRBD1 (5 bases). Trimming pared 6 bases from V and 11 bases from J, leaving 22 bases between. This CDR3 contains 14 residues. The germline V gene encodes CDR1 MDHEN and CDR2 SYDVKM. CDR3 coding DNA: TGTGCCAGCAGCCCCGGGACGGATTCTATTGGGGCTTTCTTT. Translating gives CASSPGTDSIGAFF.

The chain is built from TRBV6-4 and TRBJ2-7, with 8 bases matching TRBD1. V lost 3 bases to trimming and J lost 0 bases; unmatched junction nucleotides: 4. The V gene's germline CDR1 is MRHNA and CDR2 SNTAGT. The CDR3 length is 15 residues. CDR3 nucleotide sequence: TGTGCCAGCAGTGATGGAACAGGGGGCTCCTACGAGCAGTACTTC. Encoded protein: CASSDGTGGSYEQYF.